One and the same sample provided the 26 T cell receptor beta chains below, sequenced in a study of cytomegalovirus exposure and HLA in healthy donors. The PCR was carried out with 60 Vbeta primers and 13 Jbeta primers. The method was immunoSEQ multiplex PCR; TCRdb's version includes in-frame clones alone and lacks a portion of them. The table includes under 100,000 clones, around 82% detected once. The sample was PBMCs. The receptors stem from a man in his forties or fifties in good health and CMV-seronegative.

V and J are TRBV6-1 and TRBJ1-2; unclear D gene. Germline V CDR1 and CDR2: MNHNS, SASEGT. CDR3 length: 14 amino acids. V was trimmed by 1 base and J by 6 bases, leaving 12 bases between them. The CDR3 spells CASSEGRPWHGYTF. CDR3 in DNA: TGTGCCAGCAGTGAAGGCAGGCCGTGGCATGGCTACACCTTC.

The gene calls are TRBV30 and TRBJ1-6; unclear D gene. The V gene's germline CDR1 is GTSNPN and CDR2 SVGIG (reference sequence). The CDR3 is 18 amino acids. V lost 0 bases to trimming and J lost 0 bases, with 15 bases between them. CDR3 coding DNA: TGTGCCTGGAGTGTACGAGAAGGACTTAGCTCCTATAATTCACCCCTCCACTTT. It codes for CAWSVREGLSSYNSPLHF.

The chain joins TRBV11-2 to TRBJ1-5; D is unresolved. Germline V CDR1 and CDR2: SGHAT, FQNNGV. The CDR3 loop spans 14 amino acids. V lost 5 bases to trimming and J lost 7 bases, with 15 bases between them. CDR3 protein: CASSPSMGGQPQHF. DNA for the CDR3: TGTGCCAGCAGCCCATCGATGGGAGGACAGCCCCAGCATTTT. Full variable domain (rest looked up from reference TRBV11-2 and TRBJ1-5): EAGVAQSPRYKIIEKRQSVAFWCNPISGHATLYWYQQILGQGPKLLIQFQNNGVVDDSQLPKDRFSAERLKGVDSTLKIQPAKLEDSAVYLCASSPSMGGQPQHFGDGTRLSIL.

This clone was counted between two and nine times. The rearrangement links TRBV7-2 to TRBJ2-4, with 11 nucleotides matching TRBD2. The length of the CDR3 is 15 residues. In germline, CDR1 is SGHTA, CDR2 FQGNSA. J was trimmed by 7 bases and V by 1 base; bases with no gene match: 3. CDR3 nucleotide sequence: TGTGCCAGCAGCTTAGGTCCTAGCGGGGGGAACATTCAGTACTTC. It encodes CASSLGPSGGNIQYF.

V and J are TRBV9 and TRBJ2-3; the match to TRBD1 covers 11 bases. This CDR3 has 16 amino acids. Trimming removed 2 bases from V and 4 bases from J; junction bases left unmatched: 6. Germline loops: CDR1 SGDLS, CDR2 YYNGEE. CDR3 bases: TGTGCCAGCAGCGTCTCCGGGACAGGGGGACCAGATACGCAGTATTTT. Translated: CASSVSGTGGPDTQYF.

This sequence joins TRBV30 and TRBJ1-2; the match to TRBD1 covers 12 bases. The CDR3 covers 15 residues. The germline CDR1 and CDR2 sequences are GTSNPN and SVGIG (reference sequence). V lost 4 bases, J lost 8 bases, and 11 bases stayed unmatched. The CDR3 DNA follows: TGTGCCTGGACCATACGGGACAGGGGGCAGAAGGGCTACACCTTC. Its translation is CAWTIRDRGQKGYTF.

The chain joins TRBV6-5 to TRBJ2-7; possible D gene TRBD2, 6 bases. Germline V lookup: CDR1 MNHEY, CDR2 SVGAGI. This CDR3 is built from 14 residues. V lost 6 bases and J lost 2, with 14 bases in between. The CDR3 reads CASSYGGSAYEQYF. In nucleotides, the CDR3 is TGTGCCAGCAGCTATGGGGGGTCCGCCTACGAGCAGTACTTC.

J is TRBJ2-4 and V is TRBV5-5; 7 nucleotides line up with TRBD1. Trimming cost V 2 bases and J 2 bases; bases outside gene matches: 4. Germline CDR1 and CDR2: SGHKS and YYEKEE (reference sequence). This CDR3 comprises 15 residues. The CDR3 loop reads CASSLGGATKNIQYF. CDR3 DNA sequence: TGTGCCAGCAGCTTAGGGGGCGCGACCAAAAACATTCAGTACTTC.

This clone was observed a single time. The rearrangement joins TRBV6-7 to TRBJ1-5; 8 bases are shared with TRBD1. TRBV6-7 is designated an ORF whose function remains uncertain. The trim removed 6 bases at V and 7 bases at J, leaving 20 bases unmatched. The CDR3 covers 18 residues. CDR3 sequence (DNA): TGTGCCAGCAGGAGGGGTACCTCCGGACAGGGTAGGGGACAGCCCCAGCATTTT. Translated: CASRRGTSGQGRGQPQHF.

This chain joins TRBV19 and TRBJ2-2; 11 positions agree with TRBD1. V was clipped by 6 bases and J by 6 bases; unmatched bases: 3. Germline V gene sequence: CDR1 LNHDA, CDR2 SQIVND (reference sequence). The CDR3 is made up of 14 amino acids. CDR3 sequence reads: CASRGTGGSGELFF. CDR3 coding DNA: TGTGCCAGTAGGGGGACAGGGGGTTCCGGGGAGCTGTTTTTT.

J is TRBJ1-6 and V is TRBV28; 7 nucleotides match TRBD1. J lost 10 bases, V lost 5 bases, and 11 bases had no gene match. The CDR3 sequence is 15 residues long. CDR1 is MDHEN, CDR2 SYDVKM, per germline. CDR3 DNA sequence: TGTGCCAGCAGTCCCCGGGACAGTACGCGGTCACCCCTCCACTTT. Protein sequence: CASSPRDSTRSPLHF.

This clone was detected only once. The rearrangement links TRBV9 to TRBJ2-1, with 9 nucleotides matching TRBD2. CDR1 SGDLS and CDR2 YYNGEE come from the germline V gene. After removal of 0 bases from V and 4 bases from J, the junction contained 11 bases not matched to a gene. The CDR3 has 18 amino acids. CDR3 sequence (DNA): TGTGCCAGCAGCGTAGGACTAGCGGTGATTTATTTTTACAATGAGCAGTTCTTC. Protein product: CASSVGLAVIYFYNEQFF.

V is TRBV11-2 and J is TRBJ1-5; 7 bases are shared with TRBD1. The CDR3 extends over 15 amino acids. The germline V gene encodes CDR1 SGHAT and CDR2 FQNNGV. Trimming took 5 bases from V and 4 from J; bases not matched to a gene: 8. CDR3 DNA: TGTGCCAGCAGCCAAGGGGGCGTAGGGAATCAGCCCCAGCATTTT. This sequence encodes CASSQGGVGNQPQHF. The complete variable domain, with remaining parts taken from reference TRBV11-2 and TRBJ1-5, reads EAGVAQSPRYKIIEKRQSVAFWCNPISGHATLYWYQQILGQGPKLLIQFQNNGVVDDSQLPKDRFSAERLKGVDSTLKIQPAKLEDSAVYLCASSQGGVGNQPQHFGDGTRLSIL.

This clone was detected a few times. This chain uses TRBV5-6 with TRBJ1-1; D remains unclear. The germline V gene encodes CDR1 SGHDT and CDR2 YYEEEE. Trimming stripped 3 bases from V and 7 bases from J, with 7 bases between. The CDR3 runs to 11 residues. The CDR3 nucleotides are TGTGCCAGCAGCTCGCGAGGTGAAGCTTTCTTT. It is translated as CASSSRGEAFF.

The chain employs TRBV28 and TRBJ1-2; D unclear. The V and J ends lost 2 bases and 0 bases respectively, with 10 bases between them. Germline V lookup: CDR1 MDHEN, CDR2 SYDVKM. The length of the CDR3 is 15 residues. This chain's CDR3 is CASSLPLVANYGYTF. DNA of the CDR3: TGTGCCAGCAGTTTACCCCTAGTTGCTAACTATGGCTACACCTTC.

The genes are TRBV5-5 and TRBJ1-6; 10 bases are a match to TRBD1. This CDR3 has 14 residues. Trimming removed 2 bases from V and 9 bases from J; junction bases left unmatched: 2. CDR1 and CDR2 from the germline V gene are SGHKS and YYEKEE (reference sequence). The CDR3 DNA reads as TGTGCCAGCAGCTTTGGGACAGGGGTTTCACCCCTCCACTTT. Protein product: CASSFGTGVSPLHF.

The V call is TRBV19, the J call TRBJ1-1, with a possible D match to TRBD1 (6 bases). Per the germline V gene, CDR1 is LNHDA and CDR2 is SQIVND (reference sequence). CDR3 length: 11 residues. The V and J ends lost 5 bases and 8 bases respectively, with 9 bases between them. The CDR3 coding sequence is TGTGCCAGTAGTCACAGGGTAGAAGCTTTCTTT. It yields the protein CASSHRVEAFF. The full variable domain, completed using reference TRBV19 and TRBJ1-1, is DGGITQSPKYLFRKEGQNVTLSCEQNLNHDAMYWYRQDPGQGLRLIYYSQIVNDFQKGDIAEGYSVSREKKESFPLTVTSAQKNPTAFYLCASSHRVEAFFGQGTRLTVV.

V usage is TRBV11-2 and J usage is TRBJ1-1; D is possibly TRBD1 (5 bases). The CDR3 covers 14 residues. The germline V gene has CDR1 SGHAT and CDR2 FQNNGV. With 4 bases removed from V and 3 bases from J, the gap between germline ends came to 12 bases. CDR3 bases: TGTGCCAGCAGCTGGGGCAGGGCGGACACTGAAGCTTTCTTT. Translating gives CASSWGRADTEAFF.

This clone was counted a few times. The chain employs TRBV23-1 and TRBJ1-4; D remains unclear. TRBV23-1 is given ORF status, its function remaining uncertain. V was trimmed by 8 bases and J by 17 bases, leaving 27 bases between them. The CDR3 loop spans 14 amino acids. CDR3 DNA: TGCGCCAGCTCCAATCCGAGGGAGTTGCGGGCGACTTTTTTT. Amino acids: CASSNPRELRATFF.

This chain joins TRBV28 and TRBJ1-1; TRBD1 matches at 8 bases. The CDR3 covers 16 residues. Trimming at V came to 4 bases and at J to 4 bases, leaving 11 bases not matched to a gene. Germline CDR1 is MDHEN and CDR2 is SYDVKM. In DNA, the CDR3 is TGTGCCAGCAGTTCGGGGACAGGCGGGGTGATCACTGAAGCTTTCTTT. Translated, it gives CASSSGTGGVITEAFF.

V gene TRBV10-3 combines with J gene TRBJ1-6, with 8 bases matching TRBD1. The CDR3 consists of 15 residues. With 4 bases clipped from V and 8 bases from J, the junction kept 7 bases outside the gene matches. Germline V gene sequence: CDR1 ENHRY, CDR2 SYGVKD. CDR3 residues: CAISARTGTYSPLHF. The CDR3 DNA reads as TGTGCCATCAGTGCCCGGACAGGGACTTATTCACCCCTCCACTTT.

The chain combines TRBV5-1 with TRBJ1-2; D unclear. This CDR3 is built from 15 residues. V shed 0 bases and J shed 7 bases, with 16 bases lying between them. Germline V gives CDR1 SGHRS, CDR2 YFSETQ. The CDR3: CASSLGLEGIGGYTF. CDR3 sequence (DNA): TGCGCCAGCAGCTTGGGACTAGAGGGCATAGGTGGCTACACCTTC.

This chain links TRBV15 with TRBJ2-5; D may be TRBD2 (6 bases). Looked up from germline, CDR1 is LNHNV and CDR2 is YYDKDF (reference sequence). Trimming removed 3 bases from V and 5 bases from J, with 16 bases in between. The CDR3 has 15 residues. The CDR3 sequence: CATSRRDLGGETQYF. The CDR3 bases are TGTGCCACCAGCAGGCGGGACTTAGGCGGTGAGACCCAGTACTTC.

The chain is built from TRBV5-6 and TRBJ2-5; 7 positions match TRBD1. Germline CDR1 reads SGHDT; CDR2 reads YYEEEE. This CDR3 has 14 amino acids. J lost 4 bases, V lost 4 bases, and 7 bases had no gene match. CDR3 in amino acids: CASSLTRQGETQYF. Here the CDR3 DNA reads TGTGCCAGCAGCCTCACCAGACAGGGAGAGACCCAGTACTTC.

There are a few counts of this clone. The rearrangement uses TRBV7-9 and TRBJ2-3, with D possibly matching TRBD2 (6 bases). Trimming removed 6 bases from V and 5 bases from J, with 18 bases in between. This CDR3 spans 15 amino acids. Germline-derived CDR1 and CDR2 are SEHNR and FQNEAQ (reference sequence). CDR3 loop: CASSGWGDGVDTQYF. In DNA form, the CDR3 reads TGTGCCAGCAGTGGTTGGGGGGACGGGGTAGATACGCAGTATTTT.

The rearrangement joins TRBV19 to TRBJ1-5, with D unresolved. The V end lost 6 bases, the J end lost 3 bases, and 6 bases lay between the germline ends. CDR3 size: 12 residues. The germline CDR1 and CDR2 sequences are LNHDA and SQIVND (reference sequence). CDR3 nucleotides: TGTGCCAGTAGCTTTCCCAATCAGCCCCAGCATTTT. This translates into CASSFPNQPQHF.